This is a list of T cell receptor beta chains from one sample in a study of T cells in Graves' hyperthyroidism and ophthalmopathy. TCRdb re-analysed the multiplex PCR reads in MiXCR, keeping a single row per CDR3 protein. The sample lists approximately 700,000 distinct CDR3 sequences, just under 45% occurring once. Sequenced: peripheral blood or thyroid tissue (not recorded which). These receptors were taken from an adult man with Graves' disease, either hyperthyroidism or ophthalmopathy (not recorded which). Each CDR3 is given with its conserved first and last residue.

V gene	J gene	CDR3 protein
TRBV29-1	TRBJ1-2	CSVRDRGGLSYTF
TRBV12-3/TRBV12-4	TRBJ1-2	CASSAGPTYGYTF
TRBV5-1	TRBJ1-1	CASSYGQGMNTEAFF
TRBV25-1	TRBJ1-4	CASSGVGQGNEKLFF
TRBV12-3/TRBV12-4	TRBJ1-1	CASSSPGTAENQAFF
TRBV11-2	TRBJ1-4	CASSLGQGAGEKLFF
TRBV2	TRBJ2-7	CASRTPQWYEQHF
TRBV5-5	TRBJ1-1	CASSQEPVGPLRAFF
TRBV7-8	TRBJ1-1	CASSPRTGMSTEAFF
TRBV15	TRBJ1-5	CATSRVAMGLAGGQTQHF
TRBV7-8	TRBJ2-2	CASSLAGGGNTGELFF
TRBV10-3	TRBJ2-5	CAISAQGRIGTQYF
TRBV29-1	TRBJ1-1	CSLGSASEAFF
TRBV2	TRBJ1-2	CASRRAGRVYGYTF
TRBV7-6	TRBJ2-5	CASSFRGLEETQYF
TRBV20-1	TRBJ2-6	CSARSGGDNVLTF
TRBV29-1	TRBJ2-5	CSVGGLRGGETQYF
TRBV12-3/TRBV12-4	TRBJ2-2	CASSALSGSCFF
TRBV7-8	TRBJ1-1	CASSRERNTEAFF
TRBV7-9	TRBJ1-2	CASSPGVSFGYGYTF
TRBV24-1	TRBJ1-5	CATSAGDSNQPQHF
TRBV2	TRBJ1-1	CASSEDPLEAFF
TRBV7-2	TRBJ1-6	CASSLGSGDYNSPLHF
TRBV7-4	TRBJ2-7	CASSPGNLNEQYF
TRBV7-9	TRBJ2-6	CASSQGRGQAGANVLTF
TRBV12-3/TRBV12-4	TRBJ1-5	CASSSGGQPQHF
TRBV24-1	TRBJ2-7	CATSDSSRTGVHEQYF
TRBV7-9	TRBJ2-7	CASSLSVQGNYEQYF
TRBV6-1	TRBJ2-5	CAGSWGAGETQYF
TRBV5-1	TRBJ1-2	CASSQVSQDGYTF
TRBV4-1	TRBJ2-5	CASSQGGGQETQYF
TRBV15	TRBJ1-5	CATSGGPPTGPYSNQPQHF
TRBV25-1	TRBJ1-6	CASSEYVTGYNSPLHF
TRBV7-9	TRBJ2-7	CASSLGDQDRGDYEQYF
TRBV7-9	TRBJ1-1	CASSPRWVEAFF
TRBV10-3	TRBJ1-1	CASSRRSSGTEAFF
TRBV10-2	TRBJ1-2	CASSDPTRISYGYTF
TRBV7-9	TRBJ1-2	CASSFGQPMRGYTF
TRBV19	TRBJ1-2	CATQPPGQGYTF
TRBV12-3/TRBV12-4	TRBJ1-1	CASSLTAAEAFF
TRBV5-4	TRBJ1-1	CASSLAKTGNSEAFF
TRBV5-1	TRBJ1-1	CASSVPGSTEAFF
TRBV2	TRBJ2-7	CASSGGDISEQYF
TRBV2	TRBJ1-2	CASSEAGTVVNYGYTF
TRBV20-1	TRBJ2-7	CSATGTGKDEQYF
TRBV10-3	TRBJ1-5	CAIRGQGSNQPQHF
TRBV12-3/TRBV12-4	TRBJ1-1	CASRPTRSTNTEAFF
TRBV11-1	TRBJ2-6	CASSPPGQGGSGANVLTF
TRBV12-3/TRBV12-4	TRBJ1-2	CASSLVEGAAYGYTF
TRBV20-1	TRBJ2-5	CSARGDDGETQYF
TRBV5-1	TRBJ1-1	CASSKDGMNTEAFF
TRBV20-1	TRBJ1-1	CSALRRGTEAFF